Listed below are T cell receptor beta chains from one sample, sequenced in a study of blood T cell repertoires in COVID-19. The protocol was immunoSEQ multiplex PCR, while the TCRdb copy is restricted to in-frame clones and leaves out a portion. Of around 150,000 clones listed, 90% to 95% are singletons. The sequencing sample was made of peripheral blood. These receptors were collected from a woman in her fifties or sixties with COVID-19, enrolled during active disease. Each CDR3 is given with its conserved first and last residue. A D gene is named only where the DNA matches it firmly. Clone size appears in some rows only: once, few, many, or a class for an expanded clone.

D gene	clone size	V gene	J gene	CDR3 protein	CDR3 DNA
.	.	TRBV12-3/TRBV12-4	TRBJ2-2	CASSLIAGELFF	TGTGCCAGCAGTTTAATAGCCGGGGAGCTGTTTTTT
.	.	TRBV18	TRBJ2-7	CASSPREGYLYEQYF	TGTGCCAGCTCACCACGTGAGGGCTACCTCTACGAGCAGTACTTC
.	once	TRBV5-4	TRBJ1-2	CASSPARANYGYTF	TGTGCCAGCAGCCCCGCCCGAGCTAACTATGGCTACACCTTC
.	.	TRBV7-2	TRBJ1-1	CASSLVAGNTEAFF	TGTGCCAGCAGCTTAGTAGCGGGGAACACTGAAGCTTTCTTT
.	.	TRBV7-9	TRBJ1-3	CASSKRGSGNTIYF	TGTGCCAGCAGCAAAAGGGGTTCCGGAAACACCATATATTTT
.	.	TRBV21-1	TRBJ1-2	CASSTPRRARRGGDGYTF	TGTGCCAGCAGCACCCCCCGACGAGCTAGAAGGGGAGGCGATGGCTACACCTTC
.	.	TRBV12-5	TRBJ1-1	CASGLVWVSGEGTEAFF	TGTGCTAGTGGTTTGGTATGGGTCTCCGGGGAGGGCACTGAAGCTTTCTTT
.	.	TRBV25-1	TRBJ2-5	CASSDPREGGQETQYF	TGTGCCAGCAGTGATCCTAGGGAGGGGGGGCAAGAGACCCAGTACTTC
TRBD2	.	TRBV7-3	TRBJ2-3	CASSYLAGVGTDTQYF	TGTGCCAGCAGCTATCTAGCGGGGGTTGGCACAGATACGCAGTATTTT
TRBD1	few	TRBV19	TRBJ1-4	CASRSTGGRTNEKLFF	TGTGCCAGTAGGTCGACAGGGGGGAGAACTAATGAAAAACTGTTTTTT
.	.	TRBV5-6	TRBJ1-1	CASSPTGDLNENTEAFF	TGTGCCAGCAGCCCGACGGGAGACTTAAACGAGAACACTGAAGCTTTCTTT
TRBD1	.	TRBV5-1	TRBJ1-2	CASSRDSYGYTF	TGCGCCAGCAGCCGGGACAGCTATGGCTACACCTTC
.	.	TRBV7-9	TRBJ1-4	CASSFRGEKLFF	TGTGCCAGCAGCTTCAGGGGTGAAAAACTGTTTTTT
.	.	TRBV5-1	TRBJ2-7	CASRPGHLPEQYF	TGCGCCAGCCGACCGGGACACCTTCCCGAGCAGTACTTC
.	.	TRBV7-9	TRBJ1-2	CASSPRTASYGYTF	TGTGCCAGCAGCCCACGGACAGCTTCCTATGGCTACACCTTC
TRBD1	.	TRBV6-5	TRBJ1-3	CASSRDRGDTIYF	TGTGCCAGCAGTCGGGACAGGGGGGACACCATATATTTT
TRBD1	.	TRBV19	TRBJ2-2	CASRGQGPSAWNTGELFF	TGTGCCAGTAGGGGACAGGGGCCCTCAGCATGGAACACCGGGGAGCTGTTTTTT
TRBD1	.	TRBV29-1	TRBJ2-7	CSAEAGQGGYEQYF	TGCAGCGCCGAAGCTGGACAGGGGGGGTACGAGCAGTACTTC
.	.	TRBV6-1	TRBJ1-2	CASSEAHGQMGYGYTF	TGTGCCAGCAGTGAAGCGCATGGACAGATGGGCTATGGCTACACCTTC
TRBD1	.	TRBV18	TRBJ1-2	CASSPRGQGYGYTF	TGTGCCAGCTCACCTCGGGGACAGGGGTATGGCTACACCTTC
TRBD1	.	TRBV30	TRBJ1-5	CATGQGTSNQPQHF	TGTGCCACCGGACAGGGGACGAGCAATCAGCCCCAGCATTTT
.	.	TRBV5-1	TRBJ1-1	CASSLDRAGDTEAFF	TGCGCCAGCAGCTTGGACAGGGCGGGAGACACTGAAGCTTTCTTT
TRBD1	.	TRBV5-5	TRBJ1-4	CASSPRDSREKLFF	TGTGCCAGCAGCCCCCGGGACAGTCGGGAAAAACTGTTTTTT
TRBD2	once	TRBV4-3	TRBJ2-7	CASSQDRLAGAYEQYF	TGCGCCAGCAGCCAAGATCGGCTAGCGGGGGCGTACGAGCAGTACTTC
.	.	TRBV7-9	TRBJ1-3	CASSLGRVAGNTIYF	TGTGCCAGCAGCTTAGGCAGGGTGGCTGGAAACACCATATATTTT
TRBD1	.	TRBV18	TRBJ1-3	CASSLWGQLSGNTIYF	TGTGCCAGCTCACTATGGGGACAGCTGTCTGGAAACACCATATATTTT
TRBD1	.	TRBV18	TRBJ2-1	CASSPGQGAFNEQFF	TGTGCCAGCTCACCGGGACAGGGGGCGTTCAATGAGCAGTTCTTC
TRBD1	.	TRBV19	TRBJ1-2	CASNDRGRRNYGYTF	TGTGCCAGTAATGACAGGGGCAGAAGAAACTATGGCTACACCTTC
.	.	TRBV6-2/TRBV6-3	TRBJ1-5	CASSFGSRNQPQHF	TGTGCCAGCAGTTTCGGGTCCCGCAATCAGCCCCAGCATTTT
.	.	TRBV11-1	TRBJ2-1	CASSSQDRRSYNEQFF	TGTGCCAGCAGCTCACAGGACCGCCGCTCCTACAATGAGCAGTTCTTC
TRBD1	.	TRBV27	TRBJ2-7	CASSISTGAQAYEQYF	TGTGCCAGCAGTATCTCGACAGGGGCTCAGGCCTACGAGCAGTACTTC
TRBD1	.	TRBV18	TRBJ1-5	CASSRDREEPQHF	TGTGCCAGCTCACGGGACAGGGAAGAGCCCCAGCATTTT
.	.	TRBV21-1	TRBJ1-1	CASSKEGDRGSTEAFF	TGTGCCAGCAGCAAAGAGGGGGACAGGGGAAGCACTGAAGCTTTCTTT
TRBD1	.	TRBV19	TRBJ1-2	CASSPGQEAGGYTF	TGTGCCAGTTCTCCTGGACAGGAAGCTGGCGGCTACACCTTC
.	.	TRBV19	TRBJ1-5	CASNGDRSLGVSYGNQPQHF	TGTGCCAGTAACGGGGATCGGTCGCTGGGAGTGTCATATGGGAATCAGCCCCAGCATTTT
TRBD2	.	TRBV4-3	TRBJ2-5	CASSQGTSGAQETQYF	TGCGCCAGCAGCCAAGGGACTAGCGGGGCCCAAGAGACCCAGTACTTC
.	.	TRBV5-6	TRBJ2-3	CASSLARQEATDTQYF	TGTGCCAGCAGCTTGGCCCGACAGGAGGCCACAGATACGCAGTATTTT
TRBD1	.	TRBV2	TRBJ1-3	CASRWDRGVDSGNTIYF	TGTGCCAGCAGGTGGGACAGGGGGGTTGACTCTGGAAACACCATATATTTT
TRBD2	.	TRBV10-3	TRBJ2-3	CAIRGLAGGLTDTQYF	TGTGCCATCAGAGGACTAGCGGGGGGACTTACAGATACGCAGTATTTT
TRBD2	.	TRBV29-1	TRBJ2-5	CSVGLAGRLQETQYF	TGCAGCGTGGGACTAGCGGGGAGATTACAAGAGACCCAGTACTTC
TRBD1	.	TRBV6-2/TRBV6-3	TRBJ2-1	CASSYDTGVSYNEQFF	TGTGCCAGCAGTTACGACACAGGGGTCTCCTACAATGAGCAGTTCTTC
TRBD1	.	TRBV2	TRBJ2-5	CASSFAPGQVGETQYF	TGTGCCAGCAGTTTTGCGCCTGGACAGGTGGGAGAGACCCAGTACTTC
TRBD1	.	TRBV5-1	TRBJ1-4	CASSSDRGRLFF	TGCGCCAGCAGCTCCGACAGGGGGAGGCTGTTTTTT
.	.	TRBV15	TRBJ1-4	CATSRGAYEKLFF	TGTGCCACCAGCAGGGGGGCCTATGAAAAACTGTTTTTT
TRBD1	.	TRBV7-2	TRBJ1-2	CASTLRDSPIFRYTF	TGTGCCAGCACCCTACGGGACAGCCCTATTTTTCGCTACACCTTC
.	.	TRBV5-4	TRBJ2-5	CASSLVPEETQYF	TGTGCCAGCAGCTTGGTTCCGGAAGAGACCCAGTACTTC
TRBD2	.	TRBV7-8	TRBJ2-1	CASSAPASGLDNEQFF	TGTGCCAGCAGCGCGCCTGCTTCGGGACTAGACAATGAGCAGTTCTTC
TRBD1	.	TRBV7-2	TRBJ2-1	CASRSGRTGLDNEQFF	TGTGCCAGCAGAAGTGGGAGGACAGGGCTTGACAATGAGCAGTTCTTC
TRBD2	.	TRBV9	TRBJ2-7	CASSGSGGAVEQYF	TGTGCCAGCAGCGGGAGCGGGGGGGCCGTCGAGCAGTACTTC
.	.	TRBV3-1/TRBV3-2	TRBJ1-1	CASSPMDRLTEAFF	TGTGCCAGCAGCCCCATGGACAGACTCACTGAAGCTTTCTTT
.	.	TRBV6-5	TRBJ1-1	CASSYEPPGITEAFF	TGTGCCAGCAGTTACGAGCCCCCAGGGATCACTGAAGCTTTCTTT
TRBD1	once	TRBV7-3	TRBJ1-1	CASSSLPTGEIGSGTEAFF	TGTGCCAGCAGCTCCCTACCGACAGGGGAAATTGGATCAGGCACTGAAGCTTTCTTT
TRBD1	.	TRBV18	TRBJ1-2	CASSPDRGRRAYGYTF	TGTGCCAGCTCACCCGACAGGGGGCGGCGTGCCTATGGCTACACCTTC
.	.	TRBV2	TRBJ2-3	CASGLRRASTDTQYF	TGTGCCAGTGGGTTGCGGAGGGCTAGCACAGATACGCAGTATTTT